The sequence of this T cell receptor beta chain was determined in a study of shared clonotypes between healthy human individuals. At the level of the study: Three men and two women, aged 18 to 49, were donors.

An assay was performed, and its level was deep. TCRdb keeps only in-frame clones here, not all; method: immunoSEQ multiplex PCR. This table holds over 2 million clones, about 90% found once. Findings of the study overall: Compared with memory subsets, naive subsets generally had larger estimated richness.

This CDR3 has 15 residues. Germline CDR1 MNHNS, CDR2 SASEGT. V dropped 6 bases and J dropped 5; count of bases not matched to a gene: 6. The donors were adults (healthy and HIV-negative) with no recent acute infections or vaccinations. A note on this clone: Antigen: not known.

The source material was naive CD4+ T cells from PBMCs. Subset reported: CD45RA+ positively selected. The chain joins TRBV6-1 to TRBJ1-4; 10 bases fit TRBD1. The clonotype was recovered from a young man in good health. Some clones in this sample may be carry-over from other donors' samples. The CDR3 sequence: CASRTLGQGNEKLFF. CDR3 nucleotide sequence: TGTGCCAGCAGAACGTTGGGACAGGGGAATGAAAAACTGTTTTTT.